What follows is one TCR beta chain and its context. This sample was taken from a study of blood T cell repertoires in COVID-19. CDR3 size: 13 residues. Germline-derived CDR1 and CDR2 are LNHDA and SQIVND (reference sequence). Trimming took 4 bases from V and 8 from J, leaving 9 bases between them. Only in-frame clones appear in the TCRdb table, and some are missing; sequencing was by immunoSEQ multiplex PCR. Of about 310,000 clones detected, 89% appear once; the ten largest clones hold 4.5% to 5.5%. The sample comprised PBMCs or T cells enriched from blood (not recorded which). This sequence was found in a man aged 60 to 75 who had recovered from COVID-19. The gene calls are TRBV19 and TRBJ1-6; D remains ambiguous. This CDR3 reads CASSSLPDSPLHF. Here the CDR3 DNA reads TGTGCCAGTAGTAGCCTCCCGGATTCACCCCTCCACTTT.